Listed here are 8 T cell receptor beta chains from one sample, sequenced in a study of blood T cell repertoires in COVID-19. Clones were read by immunoSEQ multiplex PCR, and TCRdb kept only the in-frame ones, dropping some. The sample holds 230,000 or so clones; more than 65% are singletons and the top ten take 2% to 2.5%. Material for sequencing was peripheral blood. All receptors derive from a man aged 35 to 55 who had recovered from COVID-19.

The V gene is TRBV15, the J gene TRBJ2-1; the D gene is possibly TRBD2 (5 bases). Germline CDR1 is LNHNV and CDR2 is YYDKDF (reference sequence). Deletions cut 9 bases from V and 7 bases from J, with 19 bases between. CDR3 size: 14 residues. The CDR3 DNA reads as TGTGCCACATCGGAGGACCTTAAAGGGAATGAGCAGTTCTTC. Protein product: CATSEDLKGNEQFF.

The chain recombines TRBV10-1 with TRBJ2-1; possibly TRBD2 for D (5 bases). The V gene lost 0 bases and the J gene lost 10 bases, with 7 bases spanning the gap. There are 12 residues in the CDR3. CDR1 and CDR2 from the germline V gene are WNHNN and SYGVQD (reference sequence). CDR3 region: CASSESRREQFF. The CDR3 nucleotides are TGCGCCAGCAGTGAGTCGAGGAGGGAGCAGTTCTTC.

The chain recombines TRBV5-4 with TRBJ1-4; TRBD1 might be the D (5 bases). The CDR3 is made up of 13 amino acids. V gave up 0 bases and J gave up 8 bases, with 8 bases separating them. Looked up from germline, CDR1 is SGHNT and CDR2 is YYREEE (reference sequence). The CDR3 protein is CASSLETAEKLFF. The CDR3 nucleotides read TGTGCCAGCAGCTTGGAGACAGCAGAAAAACTGTTTTTT.

The chain is built from TRBV4-1 and TRBJ2-5; TRBD2 matches at 9 bases. The germline gives CDR1 MGHRA, CDR2 YSYEKL. CDR3 length: 15 amino acids. V shed 1 base, J shed 5 bases, and the junction held 5 bases outside the gene matches. The CDR3 reads CASSQVGLASETQYF. DNA for the CDR3: TGCGCCAGCAGCCAAGTAGGACTAGCGTCGGAGACCCAGTACTTC.

This clone has just a few counts. V and J are TRBV3-1 (or the pseudogene TRBV3-2) and TRBJ1-2; 9 bases match TRBD1. With V trimmed by 4 bases and J by 1 base, 7 bases remained unmatched. The CDR3 is 16 residues long. Per the germline V gene, CDR1 is LGHDT and CDR2 is YNNKEL (reference sequence). Here the CDR3 DNA reads TGTGCCAGCAGCCTTCGGACAGGGGTAGTTAACTATGGCTACACCTTC. It specifies CASSLRTGVVNYGYTF.

V gene TRBV7-9 combines with J gene TRBJ1-3, with 7 bases that match TRBD1. The CDR3 is made up of 14 amino acids. The V gene's germline CDR1 is SEHNR and CDR2 FQNEAQ (reference sequence). With 6 bases clipped from V and 5 bases from J, the junction kept 7 bases outside the gene matches. This CDR3 is CASRGGRGRNTIYF. In DNA, the CDR3 is TGTGCCAGCAGGGGAGGCAGGGGGAGAAACACCATATATTTT.

This clone was seen more than once but under ten times. The chain uses TRBV29-1 and TRBJ2-2, with 8 bases that match TRBD2. CDR1 is SQVTM and CDR2 is ANQGSEA in the germline V gene. Losses at the gene ends were 6 bases for V and 7 bases for J; bases not matched to a gene: 13. This CDR3 comprises 15 residues. The CDR3 nucleotides read TGCAGCGTAGACGATATGGGACTAGGTAGCGGGGAGCTGTTTTTT. Amino acid sequence: CSVDDMGLGSGELFF.

A single count supports this clone. V gene TRBV2 combines with J gene TRBJ2-2, with TRBD1 as a possible D gene (6 bases). Trimming took 5 bases from V and 0 from J, leaving 10 bases between them. Germline CDR1 and CDR2: SNHLY and FYNNEI. The CDR3 spans 15 residues. This chain's CDR3 is CASSTGTTNTGELFF. In nucleotides, the CDR3 is TGTGCCAGCAGTACCGGGACAACGAACACCGGGGAGCTGTTTTTT.